This T cell receptor (beta chain) was obtained from a study of cytomegalovirus exposure and HLA in healthy donors (dated by TCRdb to the late 2010s). Background for the entire study: In an earlier analysis of several hundred of the donors, 276 Gb of sequence data and approximately 100 million unique TCR beta sequences from 150 million to 200 million T cells were reported. An early release that covered around 590 HLA-typed donors contained around 300 gigabases of sequencing data and around 80 million unique TCR sequences. Of the roughly 410 genotyped donors, roughly 80% were placed in the genetic ancestry cluster associated with self-reported Caucasian donors. The study was designed to test whether signatures of past pathogen exposure could be identified by cataloging public T cell receptors. The study profiled the T cell repertoires of under 700 subjects by immunosequencing and related them to cytomegalovirus serostatus. Along with the approximately 700-subject first cohort, a separate validation cohort of over a hundred different subjects was used. High-throughput TCR immunosequencing, statistical association of individual TCRs with disease status, and machine learning were combined to predict cytomegalovirus infection status. To study patterns of TCR occurrence, a later analysis re-analyzed previously published TCR beta repertoires from several hundred donors and added high-resolution HLA genotyping. Rather than drawing on any new phenotypic data, the later analysis identified candidate immune exposures from TCR beta sequences and the way those sequences occurred across donors. To decide whether each TCR beta V gene segment behaved as functional or pseudogenic, an earlier analysis of some 540 of the donors relied on high-throughput TCR beta sequencing. Donor age, sex, ethnicity and CMV serostatus were collected together with the repertoire data. Genome-wide SNP genotypes for about 55% of the 666 donors were used in a later genetic analysis, which treated that subset as a discovery cohort. All discovery cohort repertoires had been generated on a single sequencing platform. Both class I and class II loci were covered by HLA typing, at four-digit resolution. Typing coverage varied by locus: about 629-630 donors for A, B, C, DRB1 and DQB1; approximately 520 for DQA1; nearly 610 for DPA1; 450 to 480 for DPB1. About five DR-DQ haplotypes were treated as single units for association and clustering because of strong linkage in the cohort. Among roughly 400 genotyped donors of the cohort, an average of about 220,000 unique TCR beta nucleotide sequences was sequenced per donor, of which about 19% were non-productive. What the study reported, not specific to this receptor: In the study, 150 to 200 TCR beta chains were listed as associated with cytomegalovirus. CMV serostatus was the only immune exposure information available for the cohort. In a later analysis, HLA-associated TCR beta chains showed more clonal expansion and lower generation probabilities than non-associated chains that were equally common. A later genetic analysis associated a missense DCLRE1C variant with V-gene and J-gene trimming of TCR beta chains, and an independent cohort replicated the association. A further reported finding was that TCR beta sequences accurately predicted the HLA-A and HLA-B alleles for most subjects in the first cohort. Most TCR sequences were observed very rarely across donors, whereas some public TCRs were present in many individuals. Because counts were too low, approximately 18 rarely observed V segments, including chromosome 9 orphons, were excluded from the earlier analysis of around 640 of the donors. Linkage disequilibrium might explain the correlated functional status among segregating V segments, but an unknown experimental factor could not be ruled out. In a later analysis, most CMV-associated TCR beta chains were found to appear HLA-restricted, with HLA associations seemingly driven largely by CMV exposure. Some IMGT-functional V segments, including TRBV6-2 and TRBV6-3, could not be distinguished by the 87-base-pair reads and were therefore excluded. In vitro tests confirmed that a few of the cytomegalovirus-associated TCR beta chains recognize cytomegalovirus antigens. HLA typing was unavailable for some donors at each locus, so association tests used only the typed subset. Only TCR beta chains were sequenced in this cohort, and the absence of alpha or paired-chain data limited detectable features. According to a later analysis, TCR association rates differed among HLA loci, with DRB1 alleles showing the most associated TCRs and HLA-C alleles showing the fewest. Specific HLA alleles were associated with 15,000 to 20,000 TCR beta sequences at a false discovery rate of 0.05 in a later analysis. When HLA alleles, especially DR and DQ, strongly co-occurred, TCR associations were difficult to assign to individual alleles. The authors suggested that the approach could potentially be extended to other disease states and immunological phenotypes. A later genetic analysis reported fewer N-insertions in productive TCRs among donors in an Asian-associated ancestry cluster than the roughly 700-donor mean. Broadly in line with IMGT annotations, most TCR beta V segments showed up in productive rearrangements about 87% or about 30% of the time in an earlier analysis of some 590 of the donors. A cluster of highly shared sequence variants was judged likely to be a technical artifact of the sequencing pipeline. The classifier was reported to diagnose cytomegalovirus status with high specificity and sensitivity in both the original cohort and the validation cohort. According to a later analysis, parvovirus B19, influenza, CMV and Epstein-Barr virus appeared linked to several top co-occurrence clusters. Presence/absence analyses assumed roughly uniform sequencing depth across donors, an assumption that may not hold.

In total, just over 650 healthy bone marrow donors made up the cohort. All cohort members were sampled while nominally healthy, although unrecorded immune exposures were likely present. The donor tested CMV seropositive and was one of the 289 seropositive cohort members. A peripheral blood sample was provided by each donor, and peripheral blood mononuclear cells were used for TCR beta sequencing. The Qiagen DNeasy Blood Extraction Kit was used to extract genomic DNA from the blood cell samples. Remarks on this clone: Its specific antigen is unknown. Per-base qualities were not stored, and no clone one base away is much larger.

Library generation was performed with the immunoSEQ multiplex PCR assay. For the multiplex PCR, a mixture combining 60 forward primers for TCR Vbeta segments and 13 reverse primers for TCR Jbeta segments was used. Amplification of the CDR3 region of rearranged TCR beta genes was performed with a multiplex PCR assay on genomic DNA. Amplified TCR beta libraries were sequenced as 87-base-pair reads on the Illumina HiSeq System. The source study handled its data this way. A later analysis counted about 80 million unique TCR beta chains across the 670 or so repertoires, and 10 million to 12 million of these chains were shared by at least two donors. Raw reads were error-corrected and collapsed into unique sequences with a nearest-neighbor algorithm that merged closely related sequences to remove PCR and sequencing errors. V, D and J gene segments were assigned by aligning CDR3 sequences to IMGT reference sequences. Each retained sequence needed at least a six-nucleotide match to both a V gene segment and a J gene segment. Rearrangements were called productive when the CDR3 lacked stop codons and stayed in frame with V and J; all others were non-productive. CDR3 was defined according to IMGT convention as the region running from the second conserved V-encoded cysteine to the conserved J-encoded phenylalanine. The earlier analysis of more than 450 of the donors excluded sequences that lacked an unambiguous match to a single V gene segment. An earlier analysis of a few hundred of the donors called V segments functional above 56.7% productive rearrangements and segregating when the between-donor standard deviation exceeded 5%. A statistical classification framework was built for diagnosing cytomegalovirus status from the catalog of TCR beta chain sequences. V and J gene assignment, in a later analysis, came from comparing TCR nucleotide sequences with IMGT/GENE-DB human TR gene sequences. A later analysis assigned CDR3 sequences and most-parsimonious VDJ recombination scenarios with the TCRdist pipeline. A later analysis defined each TCR beta chain by its CDR3 amino acid sequence plus V-gene family, and excluded reads lacking a unique V-gene family. To address suspected cross-contamination and a sequencing artifact, a later analysis removed 592 highly shared, low-generation-probability nucleotide sequences. A later analysis calculated a clonal expansion index for each public chain from normalized within-repertoire ranks of inferred template counts. In a later analysis, generation probabilities were computed using a VDJ recombination model fitted to out-of-frame rearrangements, and the results were checked against IGoR. A later analysis scored TCR-TCR, TCR-HLA and TCR-CMV co-occurrence with hypergeometric tests, applying a repertoire-size bias correction to TCR pairs. False discovery rates were estimated in a later analysis by permuting HLA or CMV assignments 20 times. In a later analysis, co-occurring TCRs were grouped with DBSCAN, and TCRdist sequence similarity was added when clustering was performed within HLA-allele-positive subsets. Co-occurrence clustering excluded repertoires with fewer than 30,000 or more than 120,000 public chains, plus five with anomalous nucleotide sharing. TCRdb mirrors the immuneACCESS table, restricted to in-frame sequences. Some clones are absent from its copies; in checked studies, under half trace to an unresolved V gene, and the reason for the others is unknown. The V and J calls and clone size were taken over from that table, and D and trimming were inferred from the DNA. This sample is represented by 200,000 or so clones; about 81% of them were singletons. 6.5% of the sample comes from the top ten.

Spanning cysteine to phenylalanine, the CDR3 consists of 15 amino acids. CDR3 DNA is the only sequence kept; it has 45 bases, read in frame from the first base. Relative to germline, V is missing 2 bases and J is missing 3 bases, with 1 base of the junction outside any gene match. CDR1 and CDR2, per the germline V gene (reference sequence), are PRHDT and FYEKMQ. This receptor was obtained from a woman aged 45 to 65 in good health and CMV-seropositive. The sequenced sample consisted of PBMCs. This sequence uses TRBV13 and TRBJ2-7; 13 nucleotides in the junction match TRBD2. CDR3 protein: CASSLRTSGSYEQYF. The nucleotides read TGTGCCAGCAGCTTACGGACTAGCGGGAGCTACGAGCAGTACTTC.